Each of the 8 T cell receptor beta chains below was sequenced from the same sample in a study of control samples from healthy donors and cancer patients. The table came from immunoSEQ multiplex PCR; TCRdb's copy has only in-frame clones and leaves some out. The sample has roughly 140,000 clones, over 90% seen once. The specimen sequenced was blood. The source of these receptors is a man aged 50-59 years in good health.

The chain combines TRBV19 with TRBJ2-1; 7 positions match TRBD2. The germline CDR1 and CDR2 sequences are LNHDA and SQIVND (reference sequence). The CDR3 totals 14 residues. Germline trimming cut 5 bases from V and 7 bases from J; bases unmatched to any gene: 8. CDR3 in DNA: TGTGCCAGTAGTTCCGCGGGGGACCGAAATGAGCAGTTCTTC. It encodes CASSSAGDRNEQFF.

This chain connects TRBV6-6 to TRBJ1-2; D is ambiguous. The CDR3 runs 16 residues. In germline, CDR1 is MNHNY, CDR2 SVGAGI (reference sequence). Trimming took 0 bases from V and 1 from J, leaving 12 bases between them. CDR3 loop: CASSYSPPRHNYGYTF. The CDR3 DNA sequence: TGTGCCAGCAGTTACTCACCCCCCAGACATAACTATGGCTACACCTTC.

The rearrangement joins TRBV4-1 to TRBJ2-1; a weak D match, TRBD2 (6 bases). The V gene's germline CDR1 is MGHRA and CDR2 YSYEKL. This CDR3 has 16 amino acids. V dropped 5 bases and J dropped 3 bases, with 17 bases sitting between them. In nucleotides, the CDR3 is TGCGCCAGCAGCACCGCGGGACCGCCCCGCTACAATGAGCAGTTCTTC. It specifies CASSTAGPPRYNEQFF.

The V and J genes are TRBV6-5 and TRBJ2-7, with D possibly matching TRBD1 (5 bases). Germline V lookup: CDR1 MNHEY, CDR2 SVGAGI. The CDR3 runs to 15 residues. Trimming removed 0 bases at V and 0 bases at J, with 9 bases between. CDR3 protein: CASSYSKGFSYEQYF. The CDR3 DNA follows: TGTGCCAGCAGTTACTCGAAGGGGTTCTCCTACGAGCAGTACTTC.

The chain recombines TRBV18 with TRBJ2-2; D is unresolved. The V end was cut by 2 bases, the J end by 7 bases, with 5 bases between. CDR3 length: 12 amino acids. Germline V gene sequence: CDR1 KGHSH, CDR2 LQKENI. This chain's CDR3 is CASSPEVGELFF. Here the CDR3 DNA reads TGTGCCAGCTCACCAGAGGTCGGGGAGCTGTTTTTT. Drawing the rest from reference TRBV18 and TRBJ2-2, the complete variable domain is NAGVMQNPRHLVRRRGQEARLRCSPMKGHSHVYWYRQLPEEGLKFMVYLQKENIIDESGMPKERFSAEFPKEGPSILRIQQVVRGDSAAYFCASSPEVGELFFGEGSRLTVL.

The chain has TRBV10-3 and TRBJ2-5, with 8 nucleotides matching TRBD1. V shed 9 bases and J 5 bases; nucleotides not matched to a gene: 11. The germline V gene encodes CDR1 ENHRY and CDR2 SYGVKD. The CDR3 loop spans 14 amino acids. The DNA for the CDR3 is TGTGCCATTTTCTCAGGACAGGGACGGGAGACCCAGTACTTC. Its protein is CAIFSGQGRETQYF.

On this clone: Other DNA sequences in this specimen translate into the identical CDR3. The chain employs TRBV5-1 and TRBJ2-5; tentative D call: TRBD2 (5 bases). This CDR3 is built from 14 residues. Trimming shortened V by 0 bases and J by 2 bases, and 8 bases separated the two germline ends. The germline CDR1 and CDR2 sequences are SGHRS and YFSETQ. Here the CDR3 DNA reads TGCGCCAGCAGCTTGGGGACGGGACAAGAGACCCAGTACTTC. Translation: CASSLGTGQETQYF.

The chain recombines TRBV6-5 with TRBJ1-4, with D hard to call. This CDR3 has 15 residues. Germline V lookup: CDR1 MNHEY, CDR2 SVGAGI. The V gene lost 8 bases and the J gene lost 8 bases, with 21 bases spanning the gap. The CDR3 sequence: CASGKEGEIGEKLFF. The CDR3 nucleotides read TGTGCCAGCGGAAAAGAGGGCGAGATTGGGGAAAAACTGTTTTTT.